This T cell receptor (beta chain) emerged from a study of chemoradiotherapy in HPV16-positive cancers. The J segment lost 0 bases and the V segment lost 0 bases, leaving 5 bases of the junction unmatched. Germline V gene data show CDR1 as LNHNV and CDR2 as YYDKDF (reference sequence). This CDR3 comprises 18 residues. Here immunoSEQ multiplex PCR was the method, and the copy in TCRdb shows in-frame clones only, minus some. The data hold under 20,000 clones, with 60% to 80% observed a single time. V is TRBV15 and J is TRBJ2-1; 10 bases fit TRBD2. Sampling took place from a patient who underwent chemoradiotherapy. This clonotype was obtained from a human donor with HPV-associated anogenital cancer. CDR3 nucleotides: TGTGCCACCAGCAGAGATCGTGCTAGCGGGAGCTCCTACAATGAGCAGTTCTTC. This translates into CATSRDRASGSSYNEQFF.